The 26 T cell receptor beta chains listed next were all sequenced from one sample in a study of tumor-infiltrating lymphocytes in localized non-small cell lung cancer. Profiling relied on immunoSEQ multiplex PCR, and the TCRdb table lists in-frame clones only, not all of them. The table shows 3,600 or so clones, with 60% to 85% occurring only once. The sequenced sample consisted of uninvolved lung tissue not adjacent to the tumor. The receptors come from a human donor with non-small cell lung cancer.

J is TRBJ2-5 and V is TRBV9; D is uncertain. Germline lookup yields CDR1 SGDLS and CDR2 YYNGEE. Between the trimmed V and J ends, which lost 2 bases and 4 bases, there was a span of 9 bases. The CDR3 is 13 amino acids. The CDR3 DNA reads as TGTGCCAGCAGCGTCCAGGTGGGAGAGACCCAGTACTTC. Amino acids: CASSVQVGETQYF.

In nucleotides, the CDR3 is TGTGCCAGCAGCTTGGGAGTAGGCACTGAAGCTTTCTTT. It yields the protein CASSLGVGTEAFF. The rearrangement links TRBV7-9 to TRBJ1-1, with no clear D. From germline, CDR1 is SEHNR and CDR2 FQNEAQ (reference sequence). Deletions cut 3 bases from V and 4 bases from J, with 9 bases between. The CDR3 sequence is 13 residues long.

This chain connects TRBV6-5 to TRBJ2-3; D gene ambiguous. Germline-derived CDR1 and CDR2 are MNHEY and SVGAGI. The CDR3 is 13 residues long. The germline V and J ends were trimmed by 2 bases and 3 bases, with 6 bases remaining between them. CDR3 in amino acids: CASSYGETDTQYF. DNA of the CDR3: TGTGCCAGCAGTTACGGAGAGACAGATACGCAGTATTTT.

The chain has TRBV11-3 and TRBJ2-5; 13 bases map to TRBD2. Germline V gives CDR1 SGHNT, CDR2 YENEEA. The CDR3 totals 18 residues. The V segment lost 3 bases and the J segment 4 bases; nucleotides outside the gene matches: 11. The CDR3 is CASSFSSRGLAGSETQYF. CDR3 DNA sequence: TGTGCCAGCAGCTTTTCCAGTCGGGGACTAGCGGGGTCAGAGACCCAGTACTTC.

In this sample, this clone turned up once. The V and J genes are TRBV11-3 and TRBJ2-6; no clear D. The V and J ends lost 5 bases and 5 bases respectively, with 22 bases between them. The CDR3 is 18 amino acids. Germline CDR1 is SGHNT and CDR2 is YENEEA. The CDR3 here is CASSALVDRQSRANVLTF. The CDR3 region has the DNA TGTGCCAGCAGCGCTTTAGTCGATCGACAAAGTCGGGCCAACGTCCTGACTTTC. Based on the CDR3 plus reference TRBV11-3 and TRBJ2-6, the full variable domain is EAGVVQSPRYKIIEKKQPVAFWCNPISGHNTLYWYLQNLGQGPELLIRYENEEAVDDSQLPKDRFSAERLKGVDSTLKIQPAELGDSAVYLCASSALVDRQSRANVLTFGAGSRLTVL.

The J gene is TRBJ2-7, the V gene TRBV28, with D maybe TRBD2 (5 bases). Germline assignment: CDR1 MDHEN and CDR2 SYDVKM. V lost 2 bases, J lost 6 bases, and 5 bases lay in between. CDR3 size: 11 residues. The CDR3 nucleotides are TGTGCCAGCAGTTTAGGAGGCGAGCAGTACTTC. Its protein product is CASSLGGEQYF.

The chain joins TRBV6-1 to TRBJ1-2; D gene unclear. CDR1 is MNHNS and CDR2 is SASEGT in the germline V gene. Trimming removed 6 bases from V and 8 bases from J, with 19 bases in between. There are 14 residues in the CDR3. CDR3 sequence: CASSPSSFLLGYTF. CDR3 nucleotides: TGTGCCAGCAGCCCCTCCTCTTTCCTTTTAGGCTACACCTTC.

The chain uses TRBV30 and TRBJ2-3, with 9 positions matching TRBD2. J lost 6 bases, V lost 0 bases, and 7 bases had no gene match. Germline CDR1 and CDR2: GTSNPN and SVGIG (reference sequence). The CDR3 loop spans 15 amino acids. The DNA for the CDR3 is TGTGCCTGGAGTGTGGCTCTAGCGGGGTTGGATACGCAGTATTTT. The encoded protein is CAWSVALAGLDTQYF.

The gene calls are TRBV6-5 and TRBJ2-2; TRBD2 agrees at 8 bases. Trimming cost V 4 bases and J 4 bases; bases outside gene matches: 5. The germline V gene encodes CDR1 MNHEY and CDR2 SVGAGI. There are 15 residues in the CDR3. CDR3: CASSSGGAFTGELFF. The CDR3 DNA is TGTGCCAGCAGTTCCGGGGGGGCGTTCACCGGGGAGCTGTTTTTT.

With regard to this clone: At one end, the junction sequence differs from germline, possibly due to a read error. This rearrangement joins TRBV13 to TRBJ1-4; D ambiguous. Germline CDR1 is PRHDT and CDR2 is FYEKMQ (reference sequence). The length of the CDR3 is 14 residues. The CDR3: CASSLGQGNEKLFF. CDR3 nucleotide sequence: TGTGCCAGCAGCCTAGGGCAAGGGAATGAAAAACTGTTTTTT.

V is TRBV7-9 and J is TRBJ1-2; D might be TRBD1 (5 bases). This CDR3 is 15 amino acids long. Germline V lookup: CDR1 SEHNR, CDR2 FQNEAQ (reference sequence). Trimming pared 2 bases from V and 3 bases from J, leaving 13 bases between. CDR3 amino acids: CASSLMQGADYGYTF. The CDR3 DNA is TGTGCCAGCAGCTTAATGCAGGGCGCGGACTATGGCTACACCTTC.

This chain connects TRBV28 to TRBJ1-1, with D unclear. The CDR3 sequence is 15 residues long. Trimming stripped 1 base from V and 1 base from J, with 10 bases between. Per the germline V gene, CDR1 is MDHEN and CDR2 is SYDVKM. As DNA, the CDR3 is TGTGCCAGCAGTTTATTTGGGCCGGGGAACACTGAAGCTTTCTTT. Protein: CASSLFGPGNTEAFF.

V is TRBV19 and J is TRBJ1-4; 7 positions match TRBD1. Germline assignment: CDR1 LNHDA and CDR2 SQIVND (reference sequence). The V segment lost 4 bases and the J segment 0 bases; nucleotides outside the gene matches: 14. The CDR3 is made up of 19 amino acids. DNA of the CDR3: TGTGCCAGTAGTACCCCTCCCGGGACAGCAGTTGCAACTAATGAAAAACTGTTTTTT. Translation: CASSTPPGTAVATNEKLFF.

This chain connects TRBV27 to TRBJ1-2, with D unresolved. V dropped 10 bases and J dropped 4 bases, with 10 bases sitting between them. In germline, CDR1 is MNHEY, CDR2 SMNVEV (reference sequence). This CDR3 spans 11 amino acids. The CDR3 reads CATQTAYGYTF. DNA for the CDR3: TGTGCCACCCAGACGGCCTATGGCTACACCTTC.

The V call is TRBV19, the J call TRBJ2-2; D gene unclear. V was pared by 3 bases and J by 1 base, with 9 bases between. CDR1 is LNHDA and CDR2 is SQIVND in the germline V gene (reference sequence). This CDR3 contains 15 residues. The CDR3 region is CASSILELNTGELFF. The CDR3, as DNA: TGTGCCAGTAGTATCTTAGAGTTGAACACCGGGGAGCTGTTTTTT.

The rearrangement uses TRBV6-5 and TRBJ2-1; the D call may be TRBD1 or TRBD2 (5 bases each). The CDR3 runs to 15 residues. From germline, CDR1 is MNHEY and CDR2 SVGAGI. With 6 bases removed from V and 0 bases from J, the gap between germline ends came to 12 bases. The CDR3, as DNA: TGTGCCAGCAGCAGGGACCCGAGCTCCTACAATGAGCAGTTCTTC. As protein: CASSRDPSSYNEQFF.

On this clone: This specimen includes other DNA sequences encoding the same CDR3. CDR3 nucleotides: TGCGCCAGCAGCTTAAGTAGTCTCCTGGGTACTGAAGCTTTCTTT. Translation gives CASSLSSLLGTEAFF. The chain combines TRBV5-1 with TRBJ1-1; D is ambiguous. V lost 2 bases to trimming and J lost 5 bases, with 16 bases between them. Germline V gives CDR1 SGHRS, CDR2 YFSETQ. The CDR3 spans 15 residues.

The chain uses TRBV11-1 and TRBJ1-1, with no clear D. CDR3 length: 13 amino acids. Germline loops: CDR1 SGHAT, CDR2 FQDESV (reference sequence). Deletions cut 5 bases from V and 4 bases from J, with 11 bases between. The CDR3 loop reads CASSPDTPTEAFF. As DNA, the CDR3 is TGTGCCAGCAGCCCCGACACCCCCACTGAAGCTTTCTTT.

The chain joins TRBV11-3 to TRBJ2-7; TRBD1 aligns across 8 bases. The germline CDR1 and CDR2 sequences are SGHNT and YENEEA. The trim removed 3 bases at V and 3 bases at J, leaving 10 bases unmatched. There are 16 residues in the CDR3. The CDR3 DNA reads TGTGCCAGCAGCTTCCTTGGGACAGGTGGGGTCTACGAGCAGTACTTC. Translation: CASSFLGTGGVYEQYF.

In its sample, this clone was seen once. The J gene is TRBJ1-3, the V gene TRBV9; D is unclear. Germline-derived CDR1 and CDR2 are SGDLS and YYNGEE. Trimming shortened V by 4 bases and J by 4 bases, and 9 bases separated the two germline ends. This CDR3 has 13 amino acids. In DNA, the CDR3 is TGTGCCAGCAGCCGTTCCGACGGAAACACCATATATTTT. Residues: CASSRSDGNTIYF.

V is TRBV11-3 and J is TRBJ1-1; no clear D. Trimming removed 1 base from V and 7 bases from J, with 22 bases in between. Germline values: CDR1 SGHNT, CDR2 YENEEA. This CDR3 is 17 amino acids long. CDR3: CASSLGEPGKSTLEAFF. The CDR3 DNA is TGTGCCAGCAGCTTAGGGGAACCAGGAAAAAGCACACTTGAAGCTTTCTTT.

The chain carries TRBV28 and TRBJ1-3, with D possibly matching TRBD1 (5 bases). The CDR3 is made up of 16 amino acids. Trimming removed 7 bases from V and 0 bases from J, with 16 bases in between. The germline V gene has CDR1 MDHEN and CDR2 SYDVKM. CDR3 loop: CASTKGAVSSGNTIYF. The DNA for the CDR3 is TGTGCCAGCACCAAAGGGGCAGTTAGCTCTGGAAACACCATATATTTT. Variable domain in full (rest from reference TRBV28 and TRBJ1-3): DVKVTQSSRYLVKRTGEKVFLECVQDMDHENMFWYRQDPGLGLRLIYFSYDVKMKEKGDIPEGYSVSREKKERFSLILESASTNQTSMYLCASTKGAVSSGNTIYFGEGSWLTVV.

The rearrangement joins TRBV7-9 to TRBJ2-3; D unclear. V lost 1 base and J lost 1, with 9 bases in between. The CDR3 has 15 residues. Germline assignment: CDR1 SEHNR and CDR2 FQNEAQ (reference sequence). The CDR3 DNA sequence: TGTGCCAGCAGCTTAGATTTGGAACGCACAGATACGCAGTATTTT. It specifies CASSLDLERTDTQYF.

This sequence joins TRBV29-1 and TRBJ2-5; D perhaps matches TRBD2 (6 bases). Deletions cut 5 bases from V and 4 bases from J, with 14 bases between. Looked up from germline, CDR1 is SQVTM and CDR2 is ANQGSEA. The CDR3 has 13 residues. The CDR3 nucleotides read TGCAGCGTTACTCCACTAGCCAGAGAGACCCAGTACTTC. This gives the protein CSVTPLARETQYF.

The chain carries TRBV11-3 and TRBJ2-7; 7 bases map to TRBD1. CDR3 length: 15 amino acids. V was pared by 0 bases and J by 3 bases, with 5 bases of the junction left unmatched. The germline V gene encodes CDR1 SGHNT and CDR2 YENEEA. The CDR3 here is CASSLEGHRGYEQYF. CDR3 bases: TGTGCCAGCAGCTTAGAGGGCCACAGGGGCTACGAGCAGTACTTC. Drawing the rest from reference TRBV11-3 and TRBJ2-7, the complete variable domain is EAGVVQSPRYKIIEKKQPVAFWCNPISGHNTLYWYLQNLGQGPELLIRYENEEAVDDSQLPKDRFSAERLKGVDSTLKIQPAELGDSAVYLCASSLEGHRGYEQYFGPGTRLTVT.

Comment on this clone: Germline is not matched at one junction end, which may reflect a read error. The rearrangement uses TRBV5-1 and TRBJ2-7; 7 nucleotides align to TRBD1. The CDR3 is 14 residues long. Germline assignment: CDR1 SGHRS and CDR2 YFSETQ. The CDR3 protein is CASSLGTVSFEQYF. DNA for the CDR3: TGCGCCAGCAGCCTCGGGACAGTTTCCTTCGAGCAGTACTTC. Combining the CDR3 with reference TRBV5-1 and TRBJ2-7 gives the whole variable domain KAGVTQTPRYLIKTRGQQVTLSCSPISGHRSVSWYQQTPGQGLQFLFEYFSETQRNKGNFPGRFSGRQFSNSRSEMNVSTLELGDSALYLCASSLGTVSFEQYFGPGTRLTVT.